The 13 T cell receptor beta chains below come from one sample, sequenced in a study of regulatory T cells in long-lasting Graves disease. Both iRepertoire HTBI primers and Arm-PCR of CDR3 regions were used to build the TCR beta libraries. TCRdb recomputed calls from the multiplex PCR reads with MiXCR, one row per CDR3 protein. The table has approximately 470,000 distinct CDR3 sequences, 15% to 20% seen once. The time point: newly diagnosed GD, antithyroid drugs for less than 3 months. Construction of the TCR library relied on RNA isolated from PBMCs. The same data also contributed to another study, on T cells in Graves' hyperthyroidism and ophthalmopathy.

The sequences come from peripheral blood mononuclear cells (PBMCs), collected at new diagnosis, from a patient treated with antithyroid drugs. These receptors were collected from a man aged 35-49 years with Graves disease.

This clonotype has a count of ten or more. This rearrangement joins TRBV7-2 to TRBJ2-7; a possible D gene is TRBD1 (6 bases). Deletions cut 4 bases from V and 5 bases from J, with 24 bases between. The CDR3 is made up of 17 amino acids. Germline V CDR1 and CDR2: SGHTA, FQGNSA. CDR3 sequence: CASSSMTSGTRGDEQYF. CDR3 nucleotides: TGTGCCAGCAGCTCAATGACATCCGGGACAAGAGGAGACGAGCAGTACTTC.

V and J are TRBV27 and TRBJ1-6; D might be TRBD1 (6 bases). The CDR3 covers 15 residues. V shed 6 bases and J shed 10 bases, with 19 bases lying between them. From germline, CDR1 is MNHEY and CDR2 SMNVEV (reference sequence). CDR3: CASRGFRGPGSPLHF. In DNA, the CDR3 is TGTGCCAGCAGGGGATTCAGGGGCCCGGGGTCACCCCTCCACTTT.

This clonotype was counted many times. The V and J genes are TRBV3-1 and TRBJ1-4, with 10 bases fitting TRBD1. The germline V gene encodes CDR1 LGHDT and CDR2 YNNKEL (reference sequence). The CDR3 covers 16 residues. V was clipped by 0 bases and J by 8 bases; unmatched bases: 6. DNA for the CDR3: TGTGCCAGCAGCCAAGAGGGGACAGGGGTTCAGGAAAAACTGTTTTTT. This codes for CASSQEGTGVQEKLFF.

This clonotype was picked up many times. The V and J genes are TRBV28 and TRBJ2-6, with 7 nucleotides matching TRBD1. The V gene end was trimmed by 5 bases and the J gene end by 0 bases; junction bases not matched to a gene: 13. CDR3 length: 19 residues. Germline assignment: CDR1 MDHEN and CDR2 SYDVKM. In DNA form, the CDR3 reads TGTGCCAGCAGTCCCTTGGGTAGGGGGCGCCTCTCTGGGGCCAACGTCCTGACTTTC. Its protein product is CASSPLGRGRLSGANVLTF.

This clonotype has at least ten counts. Compared with germline, one end of the junction differs, possibly owing to a read error. The chain recombines TRBV20-1 with TRBJ2-3; 7 positions agree with TRBD2. Germline V gene lookup returns CDR1 DFQATT and CDR2 SNEGSKA (reference sequence). CDR3 length: 15 amino acids. The CDR3 DNA sequence: TGCAGTGCGAGAGAGTTACTAGCGTCCTCGGATACGCAGTATTTT. Protein product: CSARELLASSDTQYF.

This clonotype was seen only a few times. This chain uses TRBV12-3 or TRBV12-4 with TRBJ2-1, with 7 bases matching TRBD2. The trim removed 5 bases at V and 7 bases at J, leaving 8 bases unmatched. This CDR3 has 14 residues. CDR3: CASSPFAGANEQFF. For the CDR3, the DNA is TGTGCCAGCAGTCCGTTTGCGGGAGCTAATGAGCAGTTCTTC.

CDR3 in amino acids: CATSETPLAGGLVEQFF. The CDR3, as DNA: TGTGCCACCAGTGAAACACCTCTAGCGGGAGGGCTTGTTGAGCAGTTCTTC. The rearrangement joins TRBV24-1 to TRBJ2-1; 12 bases are shared with TRBD2. Germline lookup yields CDR1 KGHDR and CDR2 SFDVKD. This CDR3 has 17 residues. V shed 4 bases and J 9 bases; nucleotides not matched to a gene: 12.

This clonotype was seen many times. The CDR3 region is CAWEPSGTVRLSNQPQHF. The CDR3 DNA sequence: TGTGCCTGGGAGCCGTCCGGGACAGTTCGACTTAGCAATCAGCCCCAGCATTTT. This chain connects TRBV30 to TRBJ1-5; 7 bases are a match to TRBD1. The CDR3 runs to 18 residues. Looked up from germline, CDR1 is GTSNPN and CDR2 is SVGIG (reference sequence). Trimming took 5 bases from V and 0 from J; bases not matched to a gene: 16.

About this clonotype: Compared with germline, one end of the junction differs, possibly owing to a read error. The CDR3 nucleotides are TGTGCCACCAGCAGAGATCGGTACCGAGTTGGGACTAGCGGGAGGGCCTATGGAGATGCGCAGTATTTT. This translates into CATSRDRYRVGTSGRAYGDAQYF. The chain has TRBV15 and TRBJ2-3, with 16 bases aligning to TRBD2. The CDR3 has 23 residues. The V gene's germline CDR1 is LNHNV and CDR2 YYDKDF (reference sequence).

Note on this clonotype: A much more abundant neighbour one base away suggests this may be a read error. V and J are TRBV24-1 and TRBJ2-1, with 11 nucleotides matching TRBD2. Germline V gene sequence: CDR1 KGHDR, CDR2 SFDVKD. Trimming took 5 bases from V and 6 from J; bases not matched to a gene: 8. The CDR3 totals 16 residues. The CDR3 DNA is TGTGCCACCAGTGGTCCGATAGCGGGAGGGCTCAATGAGCAGTTCTTC. The encoded protein is CATSGPIAGGLNEQFF.

About this clonotype itself: A read error is possible here, since a much larger clone lies one base away. This rearrangement joins TRBV11-2 to TRBJ2-5, with unresolved D. V shed 1 base and J shed 5 bases, with 14 bases lying between them. Germline V gene data show CDR1 as SGHAT and CDR2 as FQNNGV. The CDR3 runs 15 residues. In DNA, the CDR3 is TGTGCCAGCAGCTTAGTGGGCAGGATGATCGAGACCCAGTACTTC. Protein: CASSLVGRMIETQYF.

The chain combines TRBV7-8 with TRBJ2-5; no clear D gene. The CDR3 sequence is 12 residues long. Trimming removed 5 bases at V and 7 bases at J, with 11 bases between. CDR1 is SGHVS, CDR2 FQNEAQ, per germline. The CDR3 reads CASSAVSGTQYF. The DNA for the CDR3 is TGTGCCAGCAGCGCTGTTTCAGGGACCCAGTACTTC.

This clonotype was seen many times. The gene calls are TRBV2 and TRBJ2-1; D gene ambiguous. In germline, CDR1 is SNHLY, CDR2 FYNNEI. This CDR3 is built from 14 residues. Deletions cut 3 bases from V and 0 bases from J, with 6 bases between. The CDR3 DNA follows: TGTGCCAGCAGTGACTACAGCTCCTACAATGAGCAGTTCTTC. This encodes CASSDYSSYNEQFF.